The 5 T cell receptor beta chains presented below share a single source sample, sequenced in a study of prognosis after radiotherapy for stage I lung cancer. From genomic DNA, two-round multiplex PCR was used to amplify TCR beta CDR3. Primers specific to each TRBV and TRBJ gene were used in first-round PCR. TCRdb analysed the multiplex PCR reads with MiXCR anew, one entry per CDR3 protein. The table includes around 14,000 distinct CDR3 sequences, over 25% detected once. The sequences come from PBMCs, collected before or after stereotactic body radiation therapy (not recorded which). The source of these receptors is a donor of 50 years or more with non-small cell lung cancer.

In its sample, this clonotype was seen many times. The chain has TRBV9 and TRBJ2-4, with TRBD2 matching over 7 bases. The CDR3 contains 16 residues. Germline loops: CDR1 SGDLS, CDR2 YYNGEE. The V and J ends lost 3 bases and 0 bases, in that order; junction bases with no gene match: 6. Written as DNA, the CDR3 is TGTGCCAGCAGCGCCCGGGGGGATATAGCCAAAAACATTCAGTACTTC. The encoded protein is CASSARGDIAKNIQYF.

The table lists this clonotype with a count of one. J is TRBJ2-2 and V is TRBV19; tentatively, D is TRBD1 (5 bases). Germline loops: CDR1 LNHDA, CDR2 SQIVND (reference sequence). The CDR3 spans 15 residues. Trimming stripped 5 bases from V and 6 bases from J, with 16 bases between. In nucleotides, the CDR3 is TGTGCCAGTAGTCCCAAAACAGGCTGGGCCGGGGAGCTGTTTTTT. Amino acids: CASSPKTGWAGELFF.

The V and J genes are TRBV5-1 and TRBJ2-1; 8 bases are shared with TRBD2. The CDR3 is made up of 15 amino acids. J lost 9 bases, V lost 7 bases, and 15 bases had no gene match. CDR1 and CDR2 from the germline V gene are SGHRS and YFSETQ. The CDR3 loop reads CASFGSGGPVVEQFF. CDR3 nucleotide sequence: TGCGCCAGCTTCGGGTCGGGAGGGCCGGTAGTTGAGCAGTTCTTC.

Details on this clonotype: This likely traces to a read error, being one base from a far larger clone. The genes are TRBV6-2 or TRBV6-3 and TRBJ2-1; D remains ambiguous. The CDR3 length is 15 residues. Germline CDR1 MNHEY, CDR2 SVGEGT. V lost 5 bases and J lost 2, with 13 bases in between. The CDR3: CASSVVGPPYNEQFF. CDR3 coding DNA: TGTGCCAGCAGTGTGGTCGGGCCACCCTACAATGAGCAGTTCTTC.

This clonotype is medium-sized. The rearrangement joins TRBV7-3 to TRBJ2-3, with D hard to call. CDR1 is SGHTA, CDR2 FQGTGA, per germline. CDR3 length: 14 amino acids. Trimming cost V 0 bases and J 1 base, with 5 bases left between them. For the CDR3, the DNA is TGTGCCAGCAGCTTAACCGTGGGCACAGATACGCAGTATTTT. Its translation is CASSLTVGTDTQYF.